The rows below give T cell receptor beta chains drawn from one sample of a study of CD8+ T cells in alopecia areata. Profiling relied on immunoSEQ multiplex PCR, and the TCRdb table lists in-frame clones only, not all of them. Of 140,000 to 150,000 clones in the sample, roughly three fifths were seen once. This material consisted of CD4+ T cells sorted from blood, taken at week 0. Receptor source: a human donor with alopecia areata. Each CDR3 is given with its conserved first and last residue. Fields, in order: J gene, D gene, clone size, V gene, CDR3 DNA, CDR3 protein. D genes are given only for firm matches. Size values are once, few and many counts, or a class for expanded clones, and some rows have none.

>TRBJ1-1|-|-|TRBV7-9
TGTGCCAGCAGCTTAATCCAGACTGAAGCTTTCTTT
CASSLIQTEAFF
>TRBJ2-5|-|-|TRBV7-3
TGTGCCAGCAGCCTACATCCCCCTACTAGGGCAGGGGCCCAGTACTTC
CASSLHPPTRAGAQYF
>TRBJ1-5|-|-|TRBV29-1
TGCAGCGTTGATCTGGGGGGCGGCAATCAGCCCCAGCATTTT
CSVDLGGGNQPQHF
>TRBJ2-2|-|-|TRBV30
TGTGCCTGGGGCGGGGACAGTCTACATGGCGGGGAGCTGTTTTTT
CAWGGDSLHGGELFF
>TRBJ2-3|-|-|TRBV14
TGTGCCAGCAGCGGGGTGATCACAGATACGCAGTATTTT
CASSGVITDTQYF
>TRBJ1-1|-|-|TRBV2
TGTGCCAGCAGGGGGAACACTGAAGCTTTCTTT
CASRGNTEAFF
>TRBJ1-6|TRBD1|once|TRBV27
TGTGCCAGCAGTCCGCGGACAGGGTCGAATTCACCCCTCCACTTT
CASSPRTGSNSPLHF
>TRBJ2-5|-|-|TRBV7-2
TGTGCCAGCAGCCCCCTTCTTAGGGAGACCCAGTACTTC
CASSPLLRETQYF
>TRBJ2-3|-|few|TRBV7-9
TGTGCCAGCAGAACCCCCGAAGGCTCTAGCACAGATACGCAGTATTTT
CASRTPEGSSTDTQYF
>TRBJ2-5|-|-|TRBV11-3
TGTGCCAGCAGCTTAGCGGACGGGGGGCTCGGGGAGACCCAGTACTTC
CASSLADGGLGETQYF
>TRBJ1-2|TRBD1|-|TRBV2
TGTGCCAGCCAGGGACAGGGGGCACTCTTGAACTATGGCTACACCTTC
CASQGQGALLNYGYTF
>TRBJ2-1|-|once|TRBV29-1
TGCAGCGGGGGGAGATACAATGAGCAGTTCTTC
CSGGRYNEQFF